Below are 16 T cell receptor beta chains sequenced from a single sample in a study of blood T cell repertoires in COVID-19. Repertoires were generated with immunoSEQ multiplex PCR, while TCRdb's copy carries only in-frame clones and drops some. The table includes around 190,000 clones, about 82% detected once. Sequences were obtained from PBMCs or T cells enriched from blood (not recorded which). These receptors came from a man in his forties or fifties with acute COVID-19.

The CDR3 DNA follows: TGTGCCAGCAGTCGCCTGGGGGGGAGCGGGCAGTACTTC. It is translated as CASSRLGGSGQYF. J is TRBJ2-7 and V is TRBV11-1; 7 nucleotides match TRBD2. The V gene end was trimmed by 6 bases and the J gene end by 9 bases; junction bases not matched to a gene: 11. CDR1 is SGHAT and CDR2 is FQDESV in the germline V gene (reference sequence). This CDR3 region has 13 residues.

This chain connects TRBV19 to TRBJ2-2; 8 nucleotides match TRBD1. The CDR3 consists of 19 residues. Germline V gives CDR1 LNHDA, CDR2 SQIVND (reference sequence). V dropped 1 base and J dropped 6; count of bases not matched to a gene: 16. The CDR3, as DNA: TGTGCCAGTAGTATAGGAGGACAGGGAAAAAAGGGAAGGGCCGGGGAGCTGTTTTTT. It is translated as CASSIGGQGKKGRAGELFF.

The V and J genes are TRBV6-5 and TRBJ1-2, with 7 bases matching TRBD1. Looked up from germline, CDR1 is MNHEY and CDR2 is SVGAGI. The CDR3 extends over 13 amino acids. J lost 1 base, V lost 8 bases, and 4 bases had no gene match. The CDR3 DNA follows: TGTGCCAGCCAGGGGGAAAATAACTATGGCTACACCTTC. Encoded protein: CASQGENNYGYTF.

This clone is medium-sized within its sample. This chain's CDR3 is CASSQEGSGSSYEQYF. Written as DNA, the CDR3 is TGTGCCAGCAGCCAAGAAGGGAGCGGGAGCTCCTACGAGCAGTACTTC. The V gene is TRBV4-2, the J gene TRBJ2-7, with TRBD2 identical over 8 bases. J lost 0 bases, V lost 0 bases, and 4 bases had no gene match. Germline CDR1 reads LGHNA; CDR2 reads YNFKEQ. The length of the CDR3 is 16 residues.

The rearrangement links TRBV7-8 to TRBJ2-3, with 11 bases matching TRBD2. Unmatched junction bases numbered 22, after V lost 5 bases and J lost 6 bases. The CDR3 has 20 residues. Germline V lookup: CDR1 SGHVS, CDR2 FQNEAQ. CDR3 in DNA: TGTGCCAGCAGCAACACCGAGCCCTATAGCGGGAGGGCTGAAGGGGATACGCAGTATTTT. It yields the protein CASSNTEPYSGRAEGDTQYF.

This clone was counted only a few times. The chain uses TRBV27 and TRBJ2-1; TRBD2 aligns across 11 bases. This CDR3 has 14 residues. Looked up from germline, CDR1 is MNHEY and CDR2 is SMNVEV (reference sequence). The trim removed 6 bases at V and 7 bases at J, leaving 5 bases unmatched. CDR3 nucleotides: TGTGCCAGCAGCCTACTAGCGGGAGTGAATGAGCAGTTCTTC. As protein: CASSLLAGVNEQFF.

As to this clone: Its ends do not fully match the called genes, so a read error is possible. CDR3: CATSGPGLLNTMYF. The CDR3 bases are TGTGCCACCAGTGGTCCGGGACTTCTAAACACCATGTATTTT. The chain couples TRBV24-1 to TRBJ1-3, with D possibly being TRBD1 (5 bases). CDR1 and CDR2 from the germline V gene are KGHDR and SFDVKD. CDR3 size: 14 residues.

This clone was seen only a few times. The chain uses TRBV11-3 and TRBJ2-1; TRBD2 agrees at 7 bases. Germline CDR1 SGHNT, CDR2 YENEEA. Trimming took 4 bases from V and 6 from J; bases not matched to a gene: 9. CDR3 length: 15 residues. The CDR3 nucleotides read TGTGCCAGCAGCTCCCCAGCGGGGTGGAGCAATGAGCAGTTCTTC. The encoded protein is CASSSPAGWSNEQFF.

The chain links TRBV10-3 to TRBJ2-1; 9 positions match TRBD1. Germline V CDR1 and CDR2: ENHRY, SYGVKD. V was pared by 9 bases and J by 4 bases, with 7 bases of the junction left unmatched. This CDR3 comprises 14 residues. As DNA, the CDR3 is TGTGCCATTAACCGGGACAGGGCGTACAATGAGCAGTTCTTC. It translates to CAINRDRAYNEQFF.

This clone was observed a few times. The CDR3 loop reads CASSLSSPTKNIQYF. CDR3 sequence (DNA): TGTGCCAGCTCCCTTAGTTCCCCGACCAAAAACATTCAGTACTTC. The V and J genes are TRBV18 and TRBJ2-4, with D uncertain. V lost 6 bases and J lost 2, with 14 bases in between. Germline V gives CDR1 KGHSH, CDR2 LQKENI. The CDR3 length is 15 residues.

This sequence joins TRBV3-1 (or the pseudogene TRBV3-2) and TRBJ1-5; no definite D call. V lost 4 bases to trimming and J lost 8 bases, with 9 bases between them. The CDR3 totals 12 residues. Looked up from germline, CDR1 is LGHDT and CDR2 is YNNKEL (reference sequence). CDR3 DNA: TGTGCCAGCAGCCCTAGAACGGAGCCCCAGCATTTT. Translation gives CASSPRTEPQHF.

The CDR3 loop is CASSLSPGATNEKLFF. The CDR3 bases are TGCGCCAGCAGCCTCTCCCCAGGGGCGACTAATGAAAAACTGTTTTTT. The rearrangement uses TRBV4-1 and TRBJ1-4; TRBD1 might be the D (6 bases). The CDR3 loop spans 16 amino acids. V gave up 4 bases and J gave up 2 bases, with 14 bases separating them. Germline CDR1 is MGHRA and CDR2 is YSYEKL.

The chain carries TRBV4-1 and TRBJ2-7; D gene unclear. Trimming took 0 bases from V and 3 from J, leaving 12 bases between them. The CDR3 length is 15 residues. In germline, CDR1 is MGHRA, CDR2 YSYEKL. The CDR3: CASSQELNGDYEQYF. The CDR3 DNA reads as TGCGCCAGCAGCCAAGAATTGAACGGAGACTACGAGCAGTACTTC.

The chain combines TRBV7-9 with TRBJ2-3; D possibly corresponds to TRBD2 (7 bases). The CDR3 is 17 residues long. Trimming pared 5 bases from V and 0 bases from J, leaving 18 bases between. CDR1 and CDR2 (germline): SEHNR, FQNEAQ (reference sequence). CDR3 amino acids: CASSPPRGGESTDTQYF. The CDR3 coding sequence is TGTGCCAGCAGCCCCCCCCGAGGGGGGGAAAGCACAGATACGCAGTATTTT.

This chain joins TRBV9 and TRBJ2-7; perhaps TRBD2 as D (5 bases). Germline CDR1 and CDR2: SGDLS and YYNGEE. The V gene lost 3 bases and the J gene lost 6 bases, with 16 bases spanning the gap. The CDR3 contains 14 residues. Here the CDR3 DNA reads TGTGCCAGCAGCGCCAGACAAACTAGTTCCGAGCAGTACTTC. Encoded protein: CASSARQTSSEQYF.

The J gene is TRBJ1-2, the V gene TRBV9, with D possibly matching TRBD1 (5 bases). Trimming pared 0 bases from V and 4 bases from J, leaving 13 bases between. The germline V gene has CDR1 SGDLS and CDR2 YYNGEE. The length of the CDR3 is 15 residues. The CDR3 nucleotides are TGTGCCAGCAGCGTAGGAACCGGGGGTGCCTATGGCTACACCTTC. This sequence encodes CASSVGTGGAYGYTF.